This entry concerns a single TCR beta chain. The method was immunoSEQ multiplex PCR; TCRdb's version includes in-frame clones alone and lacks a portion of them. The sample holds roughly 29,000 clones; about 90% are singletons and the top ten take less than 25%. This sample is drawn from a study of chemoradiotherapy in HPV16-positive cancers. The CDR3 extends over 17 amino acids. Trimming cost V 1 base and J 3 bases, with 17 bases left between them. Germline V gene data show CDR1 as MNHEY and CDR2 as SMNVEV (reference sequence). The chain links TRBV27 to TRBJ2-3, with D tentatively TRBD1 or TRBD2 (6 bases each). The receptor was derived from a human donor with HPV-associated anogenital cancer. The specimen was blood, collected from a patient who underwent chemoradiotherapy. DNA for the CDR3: TGTGCCAGCAGTTTATTAGGAGGGCCAGGGGATACAGATACGCAGTATTTT. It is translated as CASSLLGGPGDTDTQYF.